A selection of T cell receptor beta chains follows, all from one sample in a study of shared clonotypes between healthy human individuals. Using immunoSEQ multiplex PCR, the repertoire was profiled, and TCRdb retains in-frame clones only, with some absent. The sample has around 1,900,000 clones, about 94% seen once. What was sequenced was naive CD8+ T cells from PBMCs. These receptors all stem from a man aged 18 to 30 in good health. Some clones in this sample may be carry-over from other donors' samples. Both conserved end residues are part of each CDR3. The D gene is left open where the match is weak. A row's size may be missing; if present it is once, few, many or a size class.

j_gene | len | v_gene | abundance | d_gene | CDR3nt | CDR3aa
TRBJ2-1 | 15 | TRBV7-2 | - | TRBD2 | TGTGCCAGCAGCCTAAAGCGGGAGAGAGACAATGAGCAGTTCTTC | CASSLKRERDNEQFF
TRBJ2-1 | 14 | TRBV11-3 | - | TRBD2 | TGTGCCAGCAGACAAGGCGGGGGTTACAATGAGCAGTTCTTC | CASRQGGGYNEQFF
TRBJ2-5 | 16 | TRBV27 | - | TRBD2 | TGTGCCAGCAGGGGACTAGCGGGAGGGCCGGGAGAGACCCAGTACTTC | CASRGLAGGPGETQYF
TRBJ2-3 | 11 | TRBV7-9 | - | - | TGTGCCAGCAGCAAGGCAGATACGCAGTATTTT | CASSKADTQYF
TRBJ1-5 | 14 | TRBV27 | few | - | TGTGCCAGCAGTGTGACAGGCACTTTGCAGCCCCAGCATTTT | CASSVTGTLQPQHF
TRBJ1-2 | 14 | TRBV2 | once | TRBD1 | TGTGCCAGCATATTTCTAGGGGGCATGTATGGCTACACCTTC | CASIFLGGMYGYTF
TRBJ2-1 | 15 | TRBV27 | - | TRBD1 | TGTGCCAGCAGTTTGGGACAGGGTAGTTGGGATGAGCAGTTCTTC | CASSLGQGSWDEQFF
TRBJ2-1 | 10 | TRBV20-1 | few | - | TGCAGTGCTAGCGAAAATGAGCAGTTCTTC | CSASENEQFF
TRBJ1-2 | 15 | TRBV6-5 | - | - | TGTGCCAGCAGTTACTCGAGGACAGTCAACTATGGCTACACCTTC | CASSYSRTVNYGYTF
TRBJ2-2 | 12 | TRBV19 | - | - | TGTGCCAGTATCGAGGACACCGGGGAGCTGTTTTTT | CASIEDTGELFF
TRBJ1-4 | 13 | TRBV4-1 | - | - | TGCGCCAGCAGCCCCCAGGGTAGGGAAAAACTGTTTTTT | CASSPQGREKLFF
TRBJ2-3 | 12 | TRBV7-2 | - | - | TGTGCCAGCAGCTTAGGGGCTGGAACGCAGTATTTT | CASSLGAGTQYF
TRBJ1-2 | 14 | TRBV4-1 | - | - | TGCGCCAGCAGCCAAGATTCACGGGCCTATGGCTACACCTTC | CASSQDSRAYGYTF
TRBJ1-4 | 15 | TRBV7-9 | - | - | TGTGCCAGCAGCTTAGCTACAGGTAACGAAGAAAAACTGTTTTTT | CASSLATGNEEKLFF
TRBJ2-1 | 16 | TRBV7-9 | - | - | TGTGCCAGCAGCTCGACGGGCGGCTATCGAGCTAATGAGCAGTTCTTC | CASSSTGGYRANEQFF
TRBJ2-7 | 13 | TRBV9 | - | - | TGTGCCAGCAGCGATCGCTCCTCCTACGAGCAGTACTTC | CASSDRSSYEQYF
TRBJ2-7 | 16 | TRBV7-9 | - | - | TGTGCCAGCAGTAGGCGGGAGGGCAGGGGGCTCTACGAGCAGTACTTC | CASSRREGRGLYEQYF
TRBJ1-1 | 15 | TRBV6-5 | - | - | TGTGCCAGCAGTTATCGACGCAGGCCGAACACTGAAGCTTTCTTT | CASSYRRRPNTEAFF
TRBJ2-1 | 15 | TRBV6-6 | - | TRBD2 | TGTGCCAGCATCGCATTGTGGGAGGGCCGCAATGAGCAGTTCTTC | CASIALWEGRNEQFF
TRBJ2-2 | 13 | TRBV30 | - | - | TGTGCCTGGAGCGGGACCTACACCGGGGAGCTGTTTTTT | CAWSGTYTGELFF
TRBJ1-2 | 15 | TRBV28 | - | - | TGTGCCAGCAGTCCGACGACAGAATTTAGCTATGGCTACACCTTC | CASSPTTEFSYGYTF
TRBJ2-1 | 16 | TRBV7-6 | once | TRBD2 | TGTGCCAGCAGCTCCCGGGCGGCTAGCGGTTACAATGAGCAGTTCTTC | CASSSRAASGYNEQFF
TRBJ2-7 | 13 | TRBV27 | - | - | TGTGCCAGCAGTTTTTTTTTCAGGGACGAGCAGTACTTC | CASSFFFRDEQYF
TRBJ2-1 | 11 | TRBV6-4 | - | - | TGTGCCAGCAGTGACGGGGATGAGCAGTTCTTC | CASSDGDEQFF
TRBJ1-1 | 16 | TRBV28 | - | - | TGTGCCAGCAGTTGGAAGGGAAAGGGTGCGAACACTGAAGCTTTCTTT | CASSWKGKGANTEAFF
TRBJ2-1 | 17 | TRBV7-9 | - | - | TGTGCCAGCAGCTTAGGCTTGGCAACCCCGATTAACAATGAGCAGTTCTTC | CASSLGLATPINNEQFF
TRBJ2-5 | 16 | TRBV28 | - | TRBD2 | TGTGCCAGCAGTTTACGTGATCGGGGACTAGAAGAGACCCAGTACTTC | CASSLRDRGLEETQYF
TRBJ1-3 | 14 | TRBV4-1 | - | - | TGCGCCAGCAGCCCCCCGCGTTCTGGAAACACCATATATTTT | CASSPPRSGNTIYF
TRBJ2-1 | 17 | TRBV27 | - | - | TGTGCCAGCAGTTTAAGTTCCGCTTCCACCTATTACAATGAGCAGTTCTTC | CASSLSSASTYYNEQFF
TRBJ2-1 | 13 | TRBV5-1 | - | TRBD2 | TGCGCCAGCAGCTTCGGGCTAGCGGACGAGCAGTTCTTC | CASSFGLADEQFF
TRBJ1-5 | 15 | TRBV9 | - | TRBD1 | TGTGCCAGCAGCGAGGGGGACAGCACCAATCAGCCCCAGCATTTT | CASSEGDSTNQPQHF
TRBJ2-2 | 14 | TRBV4-1 | few | - | TGCGCCAGCAGCCGGGGAGTACCGGCCGGGGAGCTGTTTTTT | CASSRGVPAGELFF
TRBJ2-7 | 15 | TRBV28 | - | - | TGTGCCAGCAGTTTGGTAACCTTCGCGCCCTACGAGCAGTACTTC | CASSLVTFAPYEQYF
TRBJ2-3 | 16 | TRBV5-1 | - | TRBD2 | TGCGCCAGCAGCTTGGAGCTAGCGGGAGCTACAGATACGCAGTATTTT | CASSLELAGATDTQYF
TRBJ1-1 | 14 | TRBV4-1 | - | - | TGCGCCAGCAGCCAATGGGTCGGGGTTACTGAAGCTTTCTTT | CASSQWVGVTEAFF
TRBJ2-2 | 13 | TRBV5-6 | - | - | TGTGCCAGCCAAACTAGTTACACCGGGGAGCTGTTTTTT | CASQTSYTGELFF
TRBJ2-7 | 17 | TRBV7-9 | once | TRBD2 | TGTGCCAGCAGCCTCGGGACTAGCGGGAGTCCCGACTACGAGCAGTACTTC | CASSLGTSGSPDYEQYF
TRBJ2-7 | 12 | TRBV29-1 | - | - | TGCAGCGCCCGGGATCAGTTCTACGAGCAGTACTTC | CSARDQFYEQYF
TRBJ1-2 | 13 | TRBV6-6 | - | TRBD1 | TGTGCCAGCAGTTACACAGGGGTCTATGGCTACACCTTC | CASSYTGVYGYTF
TRBJ2-7 | 16 | TRBV15 | - | - | TGTGCCACCAGCAGAGATCTCTCGGACGGGGACTACGAGCAGTACTTC | CATSRDLSDGDYEQYF
TRBJ1-1 | 15 | TRBV4-1 | - | TRBD1 | TGCGCCAGCAGCCAAGAGGCAGGGGGCTTATTTGGAGCTTTCTTT | CASSQEAGGLFGAFF
TRBJ2-1 | 14 | TRBV7-6 | - | TRBD1 | TGTGCCAGCAGCCTAAGACAGGGGAGGAATGAGCAGTTCTTC | CASSLRQGRNEQFF
TRBJ2-3 | 15 | TRBV6-5 | once | TRBD1 | TGTGCCAGCAGTCCCACGGACAGGGAAACAGATACGCAGTATTTT | CASSPTDRETDTQYF
TRBJ2-7 | 14 | TRBV19 | - | - | TGTGCCAGTAGTCCCACGAGGGTTCTGAACGAGCAGTACTTC | CASSPTRVLNEQYF
TRBJ2-7 | 14 | TRBV11-2 | - | - | TGTGCCAGCAGCTCCCGCCAGGGGCCAGACGAGCAGTACTTC | CASSSRQGPDEQYF
TRBJ2-1 | 16 | TRBV5-1 | - | TRBD2 | TGCGCCAGCAGCTTGGTATTAGCGGGAGTTGTGAATGAGCAGTTCTTC | CASSLVLAGVVNEQFF
TRBJ2-7 | 14 | TRBV5-5 | - | TRBD1 | TGTGCCAGCAGCTCCCGGGGACAGCTTTACGAGCAGTACTTC | CASSSRGQLYEQYF
TRBJ2-2 | 13 | TRBV27 | - | - | TGTGCCAGCAGTTTACTGCTGACCGGGGAGCTGTTTTTT | CASSLLLTGELFF
TRBJ2-3 | 16 | TRBV7-9 | few | TRBD2 | TGTGCCAGCAGCTCGAGACTAGCGGGAGGGAGAGATACGCAGTATTTT | CASSSRLAGGRDTQYF
TRBJ1-4 | 14 | TRBV30 | - | - | TGTGCCTGGGCAGGAGAGCGGAGGGATGAAAAACTGTTTTTT | CAWAGERRDEKLFF
TRBJ2-1 | 17 | TRBV9 | - | - | TGTGCCAGCAGCGCCCCGTTGAATTGGACCGCCCGGATGGAGCAGTTCTTC | CASSAPLNWTARMEQFF
TRBJ1-1 | 15 | TRBV9 | - | TRBD1 | TGTGCCAGCAGCGTACATGGGGACAGGAACACTGAAGCTTTCTTT | CASSVHGDRNTEAFF
TRBJ2-2 | 14 | TRBV4-1 | - | TRBD1 | TGCGCCAGCAGCCAAAGGGGGCGAGCCGGGGAGCTGTTTTTT | CASSQRGRAGELFF
TRBJ2-7 | 15 | TRBV7-9 | once | TRBD2 | TGTGCCAGCAGCTTAGTATCTAGCGGACTGTACGAGCAGTACTTC | CASSLVSSGLYEQYF